Following are 28 T cell receptor beta chains from one sample sequenced in a study of control samples from healthy donors and cancer patients. Profiling relied on immunoSEQ multiplex PCR, and the TCRdb table lists in-frame clones only, not all of them. The sample has 250,000 to 300,000 clones, around 80% seen once. The sample was PBMCs. The origin of the receptors is an older woman with lung cancer.

The CDR3 bases are TGTGCCATCAGTGCCTCCGGACAGGATTTGAACTATGGCTACACCTTC. Its translation is CAISASGQDLNYGYTF. The J gene is TRBJ1-2, the V gene TRBV10-3; 7 bases map to TRBD1. The CDR3 spans 16 residues. J lost 2 bases, V lost 4 bases, and 10 bases had no gene match. In germline, CDR1 is ENHRY, CDR2 SYGVKD.

This clone has a single count. V gene TRBV6-6 combines with J gene TRBJ1-5; D not resolved. This CDR3 has 13 amino acids. V was clipped by 6 bases and J by 7 bases, with 13 bases between them. CDR1 and CDR2 from the germline V gene are MNHNY and SVGAGI (reference sequence). DNA for the CDR3: TGTGCCAGCAGGCTTACAGAAGGGCAGCCCCAGCATTTT. Translation: CASRLTEGQPQHF.

Comments on this clone: The junction and the germline gene differ at one end; a read error may be behind it. The V and J genes are TRBV27 and TRBJ1-2, with D unresolved. Germline values: CDR1 MNHEY, CDR2 SMNVEV (reference sequence). The CDR3 consists of 14 residues. CDR3 protein: CASSLSSRLYVYTF. Written as DNA, the CDR3 is TGTGCCAGCAGTTTATCCTCCAGGCTCTATGTCTACACCTTC.

This chain joins TRBV19 and TRBJ1-1; possible D gene TRBD1, 6 bases. The V end lost 8 bases, the J end lost 1 base, and 17 bases lay between the germline ends. The CDR3 consists of 15 residues. CDR1 and CDR2 (germline): LNHDA, SQIVND (reference sequence). Written as DNA, the CDR3 is TGTGCCAGTCAATTCGGTTTACAGGGGAACACTGAAGCTTTCTTT. Translated, it gives CASQFGLQGNTEAFF.

This clone was observed a single time. The chain employs TRBV5-1 and TRBJ1-4; D ambiguous. CDR1 is SGHRS and CDR2 is YFSETQ in the germline V gene. The ends were cut back, 0 bases at V and 7 bases at J, with 10 bases in the middle. CDR3 length: 14 amino acids. Here the CDR3 DNA reads TGCGCCAGCAGCTTGGTGGATATGGGTGAAAAACTGTTTTTT. Its translation: CASSLVDMGEKLFF.

The chain combines TRBV5-1 with TRBJ2-1, with 10 nucleotides matching TRBD2. Unmatched junction bases numbered 12, after V lost 6 bases and J lost 0 bases. Germline V gene sequence: CDR1 SGHRS, CDR2 YFSETQ. This CDR3 spans 18 amino acids. The CDR3 reads CASNRAVSGRSSYNEQFF. CDR3 nucleotides: TGCGCCAGCAACCGGGCGGTTAGCGGGAGGAGCTCCTACAATGAGCAGTTCTTC.

In this sample, this clone turned up a few times. This rearrangement joins TRBV7-3 to TRBJ1-3; a possible D gene is TRBD1 (5 bases). V shed 5 bases and J shed 0 bases, with 11 bases lying between them. Germline assignment: CDR1 SGHTA and CDR2 FQGTGA. CDR3 length: 15 amino acids. CDR3 amino acids: CASSTTGGSGNTIYF. The CDR3 DNA sequence: TGTGCCAGCAGCACCACAGGCGGCTCTGGAAACACCATATATTTT.

The chain has TRBV5-1 and TRBJ2-1; perhaps TRBD1 as D (5 bases). Trimming took off 0 bases at V and 6 bases at J, with 10 bases between the two ends. Germline CDR1 and CDR2: SGHRS and YFSETQ. This CDR3 is built from 14 residues. In nucleotides, the CDR3 is TGCGCCAGCAGCTTGGGACAGTCATTCAATGAGCAGTTCTTC. As protein: CASSLGQSFNEQFF.

The chain uses TRBV30 and TRBJ1-1; D not certain. This CDR3 has 13 residues. From germline, CDR1 is GTSNPN and CDR2 SVGIG (reference sequence). V gave up 5 bases and J gave up 4 bases, with 14 bases separating them. The CDR3 protein is CAWGDGVSTEAFF. CDR3 in DNA: TGTGCCTGGGGTGACGGGGTGAGCACTGAAGCTTTCTTT.

The chain links TRBV9 to TRBJ2-7; 9 bases match TRBD2. V was pared by 10 bases and J by 3 bases, with 14 bases of the junction left unmatched. CDR3 size: 15 residues. The V gene's germline CDR1 is SGDLS and CDR2 YYNGEE. CDR3 nucleotide sequence: TGTGCCCGCCTCCGAGGGCGGGAGGGCCACTACGAGCAGTACTTC. Its protein is CARLRGREGHYEQYF.

This clone was seen once. The chain uses TRBV5-1 and TRBJ2-3, with 9 nucleotides matching TRBD2. The CDR3 extends over 17 amino acids. From germline, CDR1 is SGHRS and CDR2 YFSETQ. Trimming cost V 6 bases and J 2 bases; bases outside gene matches: 13. The CDR3 nucleotides read TGCGCCAGCACTCAGACAACAGGCGGGAGGGTCACAGATACGCAGTATTTT. Protein product: CASTQTTGGRVTDTQYF.

The V and J genes are TRBV6-1 and TRBJ1-1; D not resolved. Looked up from germline, CDR1 is MNHNS and CDR2 is SASEGT. This CDR3 spans 15 amino acids. V lost 6 bases, J lost 3 bases, and 17 bases lay in between. CDR3 nucleotide sequence: TGTGCCAGCAGGATCGCTAGACCGCTCGACACTGAAGCTTTCTTT. Protein: CASRIARPLDTEAFF.

This clone was counted only a few times. The chain recombines TRBV6-4 with TRBJ2-3, with 8 bases that match TRBD2. This CDR3 is built from 15 residues. The V segment lost 6 bases and the J segment 6 bases; nucleotides outside the gene matches: 11. Looked up from germline, CDR1 is MRHNA and CDR2 is SNTAGT. The CDR3 sequence is CASSSGGARADTQYF. In nucleotides, the CDR3 is TGTGCCAGCAGCTCCGGGGGGGCCAGGGCCGATACGCAGTATTTT.

The chain recombines TRBV7-8 with TRBJ1-1; 9 positions agree with TRBD1. Germline values: CDR1 SGHVS, CDR2 FQNEAQ. This CDR3 has 14 residues. V was clipped by 3 bases and J by 3 bases; unmatched bases: 2. CDR3 nucleotides: TGTGCCAGCAGCTTGACAGGGGGATACACTGAAGCTTTCTTT. Its protein product is CASSLTGGYTEAFF.

This chain joins TRBV27 and TRBJ2-7; D gene uncertain. V was cut by 0 bases and J by 2 bases, with 11 bases left in between. This CDR3 comprises 15 residues. The germline V gene encodes CDR1 MNHEY and CDR2 SMNVEV (reference sequence). This CDR3 reads CASSLSMTWPYEQYF. Here the CDR3 DNA reads TGTGCCAGCAGTTTATCGATGACATGGCCCTACGAGCAGTACTTC.

The chain has TRBV30 and TRBJ2-7; D may be TRBD1 or TRBD2 (5 bases each). V was shortened by 0 bases and J by 6 bases, with 12 bases between the two germline ends. The CDR3 length is 13 residues. The germline CDR1 and CDR2 sequences are GTSNPN and SVGIG (reference sequence). CDR3 bases: TGTGCCTGGAGTGTATATGGGGGATCCGAGCAGTACTTC. Translating gives CAWSVYGGSEQYF.

This clone was detected a few times. DNA for the CDR3: TGTGCCAGCAGTCAAGACGGCTCTGGGGCCAACGTCCTGACTTTC. This encodes CASSQDGSGANVLTF. This chain joins TRBV2 and TRBJ2-6; the D is unclear. V dropped 5 bases and J dropped 0 bases, with 8 bases sitting between them. The length of the CDR3 is 15 residues. Germline V gene data show CDR1 as SNHLY and CDR2 as FYNNEI. Filled out from reference TRBV2 and TRBJ2-6, the complete variable domain reads EPEVTQTPSHQVTQMGQEVILRCVPISNHLYFYWYRQILGQKVEFLVSFYNNEISEKSEIFDDQFSVERPDGSNFTLKIRSTKLEDSAMYFCASSQDGSGANVLTFGAGSRLTVL.

This chain connects TRBV3-1 (or the pseudogene TRBV3-2) to TRBJ2-3; D possibly corresponds to TRBD2 (5 bases). The CDR3 length is 15 residues. The V and J ends lost 2 bases and 4 bases respectively, with 13 bases between them. Germline CDR1 reads LGHDT; CDR2 reads YNNKEL (reference sequence). CDR3 in amino acids: CASSQPSSSADTQYF. CDR3 DNA sequence: TGTGCCAGCAGCCAACCTAGTAGTAGCGCAGATACGCAGTATTTT.

V is TRBV11-3 and J is TRBJ1-1, with D perhaps matching TRBD1 (6 bases). The CDR3 is 14 residues long. CDR1 and CDR2 from the germline V gene are SGHNT and YENEEA. V was cut by 3 bases and J by 1 base, with 9 bases left in between. CDR3 DNA sequence: TGTGCCAGCAGCTTGGACAGCACGAACACTGAAGCTTTCTTT. Its translation is CASSLDSTNTEAFF.

The V gene is TRBV6-5, the J gene TRBJ2-5; D is possibly TRBD1 (6 bases). Between the trimmed V and J ends, which lost 7 bases and 6 bases, there was a span of 21 bases. Germline CDR1 MNHEY, CDR2 SVGAGI. The CDR3 contains 15 residues. The CDR3 region is CASTEVTGFGKTQYF. In nucleotides, the CDR3 is TGTGCCAGCACCGAAGTTACAGGGTTTGGAAAGACCCAGTACTTC.

The chain employs TRBV5-1 and TRBJ2-3; D may be TRBD1 or TRBD2 (6 bases each). CDR1 is SGHRS and CDR2 is YFSETQ in the germline V gene. V was trimmed by 7 bases and J by 5 bases, leaving 17 bases between them. CDR3 length equals 14 residues. The CDR3, as DNA: TGCGCCAGCGCCACGGGGGCAGTGGAAGATACGCAGTATTTT. Residues: CASATGAVEDTQYF.

The chain couples TRBV6-1 to TRBJ2-3; 13 bases fit TRBD2. The CDR3 runs to 15 residues. Germline V gene data show CDR1 as MNHNS and CDR2 as SASEGT. With V trimmed by 3 bases and J by 3 bases, 0 bases remained unmatched. CDR3 residues: CASSEGLAGTDTQYF. CDR3 in DNA: TGTGCCAGCAGTGAGGGACTAGCGGGGACAGATACGCAGTATTTT.

The V gene is TRBV6-5, the J gene TRBJ2-3; 9 nucleotides agree with TRBD2. Germline V gene data show CDR1 as MNHEY and CDR2 as SVGAGI. With 6 bases clipped from V and 3 bases from J, the junction kept 7 bases outside the gene matches. The length of the CDR3 is 15 residues. The CDR3 sequence is CASRGLAAGTDTQYF. For the CDR3, the DNA is TGTGCCAGCAGGGGACTAGCAGCAGGGACAGATACGCAGTATTTT.

This chain links TRBV5-1 with TRBJ2-7; D unresolved. V was cut by 1 base and J by 1 base, with 12 bases left in between. CDR3 length: 15 amino acids. The germline CDR1 and CDR2 sequences are SGHRS and YFSETQ. For the CDR3, the DNA is TGCGCCAGCAGCTTGAACGCAGCCACTTCCTACGAGCAGTACTTC. Amino acid sequence: CASSLNAATSYEQYF.

V gene TRBV18 combines with J gene TRBJ2-5, with D unclear. Germline V gene data show CDR1 as KGHSH and CDR2 as LQKENI. The CDR3 sequence is 14 residues long. Between the trimmed V and J ends, which lost 0 bases and 3 bases, there was a span of 8 bases. As DNA, the CDR3 is TGTGCCAGCTCACCACCGTCCCTTAAAGAGACCCAGTACTTC. Amino acid sequence: CASSPPSLKETQYF. The full variable domain, completed using reference TRBV18 and TRBJ2-5, is NAGVMQNPRHLVRRRGQEARLRCSPMKGHSHVYWYRQLPEEGLKFMVYLQKENIIDESGMPKERFSAEFPKEGPSILRIQQVVRGDSAAYFCASSPPSLKETQYFGPGTRLLVL.

The V call is TRBV3-1 (or the pseudogene TRBV3-2), the J call TRBJ2-7; TRBD2 matches 8 bases. The CDR3 extends over 12 amino acids. Germline V gene lookup returns CDR1 LGHDT and CDR2 YNNKEL (reference sequence). V shed 0 bases, J shed 11 bases, and the junction held 3 bases outside the gene matches. This chain's CDR3 is CASSQDPGLEYF. The CDR3 nucleotides read TGTGCCAGCAGCCAAGATCCGGGACTAGAGTACTTC.

The J gene is TRBJ1-1, the V gene TRBV30, with D unresolved. V was cut by 2 bases and J by 5 bases, with 12 bases left in between. Germline lookup yields CDR1 GTSNPN and CDR2 SVGIG (reference sequence). The CDR3 contains 13 residues. In DNA, the CDR3 is TGTGCCTGGAGTTTATATGGGAGTACTGAAGCTTTCTTT. It is translated as CAWSLYGSTEAFF.

V is TRBV7-8 and J is TRBJ1-4; a weak D match, TRBD1 (5 bases). The CDR3 totals 15 residues. Trimming cost V 0 bases and J 3 bases, with 8 bases left between them. CDR1 is SGHVS and CDR2 is FQNEAQ in the germline V gene. The CDR3 region is CASSLARGANEKLFF. CDR3 in DNA: TGTGCCAGCAGCTTAGCGCGGGGGGCTAATGAAAAACTGTTTTTT.